Shown below are 18 T cell receptor beta chains from a single sample sequenced in a study of cytomegalovirus exposure and HLA in healthy donors. The PCR was carried out with 60 Vbeta primers and 13 Jbeta primers. This table comes from immunoSEQ multiplex PCR, and its TCRdb copy is limited to in-frame clones, with some not included. This sample carries about 170,000 clones, 75% to 80% of them seen once, and the ten largest clones take more than 0.75%. The sequenced material came from PBMCs. The origin of the receptors is a woman aged 45-60 years in good health and CMV-seropositive.

A note on this clone: The CDR3 end shows no conserved phenylalanine or tryptophan, and so a read error is likely. The V call is TRBV7-2, the J call TRBJ1-4; no clear D. Germline V gene sequence: CDR1 SGHTA, CDR2 FQGNSA. Trimming took off 0 bases at V and 2 bases at J, with 7 bases between the two ends. This CDR3 has 15 residues. The CDR3 sequence: CASSLAGRTNEKLFV. CDR3 DNA: TGTGCCAGCAGCTTAGCGGGGAGGACTAATGAAAAACTGTTTGTT.

The chain uses TRBV2 and TRBJ1-5; D unresolved. CDR1 and CDR2 (germline): SNHLY, FYNNEI. This CDR3 has 14 residues. V shed 3 bases and J shed 0 bases, with 6 bases lying between them. The CDR3 region has the DNA TGTGCCAGCAGTGATACGAGTAGCAATCAGCCCCAGCATTTT. Its protein product is CASSDTSSNQPQHF.

This chain joins TRBV19 and TRBJ1-4, with a possible D match to TRBD1 (5 bases). Trimming removed 3 bases from V and 3 bases from J, with 17 bases in between. Looked up from germline, CDR1 is LNHDA and CDR2 is SQIVND (reference sequence). The CDR3 length is 17 residues. CDR3 sequence: CASSIFGAGSPNEKLFF. The CDR3 DNA reads TGTGCCAGTAGTATCTTCGGGGCGGGGTCGCCTAATGAAAAACTGTTTTTT.

This rearrangement joins TRBV15 to TRBJ1-2; 10 bases line up with TRBD1. Germline CDR1 LNHNV, CDR2 YYDKDF (reference sequence). V gave up 5 bases and J gave up 5 bases; unmatched junction bases: 2. This CDR3 region has 13 residues. In DNA form, the CDR3 reads TGTGCCACCAGCCGGACAGGGGGTTATGGCTACACCTTC. This translates into CATSRTGGYGYTF. The whole variable domain, remainder taken from reference TRBV15 and TRBJ1-2, is DAMVIQNPRYQVTQFGKPVTLSCSQTLNHNVMYWYQQKSSQAPKLLFHYYDKDFNNEADTPDNFQSRRPNTSFCFLDIRSPGLGDTAMYLCATSRTGGYGYTFGSGTRLTVV.

This clone was seen a handful of times. CDR3 amino acids: CASSLAGASNQPQHF. CDR3 coding DNA: TGTGCCAGCAGTTTAGCAGGGGCGAGCAATCAGCCCCAGCATTTT. The J gene is TRBJ1-5, the V gene TRBV28, with D possibly being TRBD1 (6 bases). CDR1 is MDHEN, CDR2 SYDVKM, per germline. The V and J ends lost 2 bases and 1 base respectively, with 9 bases between them. The CDR3 spans 15 residues.

CDR3 coding DNA: TGTGCCATCAGTGCCGGACAGGGCCTAACAGATACGCAGTATTTT. Translation: CAISAGQGLTDTQYF. The chain links TRBV10-3 to TRBJ2-3; 8 bases are shared with TRBD1. Germline V gene sequence: CDR1 ENHRY, CDR2 SYGVKD. V lost 4 bases, J lost 3 bases, and 6 bases stayed unmatched. The CDR3 spans 15 residues.

Only a few counts were recorded for this clone. The chain is built from TRBV28 and TRBJ1-2, with TRBD1 matching 9 bases. Trimming took 4 bases from V and 6 from J; bases not matched to a gene: 6. The CDR3 runs 14 residues. Germline CDR1 is MDHEN and CDR2 is SYDVKM. CDR3 in amino acids: CASSSPGQGNGYTF. DNA for the CDR3: TGTGCCAGCAGTTCCCCGGGACAGGGAAATGGCTACACCTTC.

The rearrangement links TRBV6-1 to TRBJ1-2; D unresolved. The V end was cut by 6 bases, the J end by 7 bases, with 9 bases between. The length of the CDR3 is 11 residues. Germline CDR1 and CDR2: MNHNS and SASEGT. Here the CDR3 DNA reads TGTGCCAGCAGCCTGACACCTGGCTACACCTTC. This codes for CASSLTPGYTF.

This chain connects TRBV4-1 to TRBJ2-1, with unresolved D. CDR1 is MGHRA, CDR2 YSYEKL, per germline. V gave up 0 bases and J gave up 9 bases, with 9 bases separating them. This CDR3 has 13 amino acids. CDR3 region: CASSQDRLVEQFF. In DNA form, the CDR3 reads TGCGCCAGCAGCCAAGATCGACTCGTTGAGCAGTTCTTC.

This chain links TRBV5-6 with TRBJ1-2, with D hard to call. Trimming left V 4 bases short and J 1 base short, with 14 bases between. The CDR3 spans 15 residues. Germline V gene data show CDR1 as SGHDT and CDR2 as YYEEEE. The CDR3 DNA reads as TGTGCCAGCAGCCCGACGGAGGCACTTAACTATGGCTACACCTTC. As protein: CASSPTEALNYGYTF.

This chain uses TRBV5-4 with TRBJ1-1; D gene uncertain. The CDR3 is 15 residues long. Germline V CDR1 and CDR2: SGHNT, YYREEE (reference sequence). The V end was cut by 5 bases, the J end by 1 base, with 15 bases between. This chain's CDR3 is CASRFPGGPNTEAFF. The CDR3 nucleotides read TGTGCCAGCAGATTTCCCGGAGGACCGAACACTGAAGCTTTCTTT.

This rearrangement joins TRBV27 to TRBJ2-3; the D is unclear. V lost 3 bases, J lost 1 base, and 8 bases lay in between. The CDR3 totals 14 residues. The germline V gene encodes CDR1 MNHEY and CDR2 SMNVEV (reference sequence). The CDR3 sequence is CASSFYQGTDTQYF. For the CDR3, the DNA is TGTGCCAGCAGTTTTTACCAGGGCACAGATACGCAGTATTTT.

V is TRBV27 and J is TRBJ1-4, with D possibly matching TRBD1 (6 bases). The V and J ends lost 5 bases and 5 bases respectively, with 15 bases between them. The CDR3 has 15 residues. Per germline, CDR1 MNHEY and CDR2 SMNVEV (reference sequence). The CDR3 here is CASSTQGRENEKLFF. CDR3 DNA sequence: TGTGCCAGCAGTACCCAGGGGAGGGAAAATGAAAAACTGTTTTTT.

The gene calls are TRBV5-4 and TRBJ2-7, with D possibly matching TRBD2 (5 bases). The CDR3 totals 16 residues. CDR1 is SGHNT and CDR2 is YYREEE in the germline V gene (reference sequence). V lost 4 bases, J lost 1 base, and 18 bases lay in between. The CDR3 here is CASSVVKDLLSYEQYF. The CDR3 DNA reads TGTGCCAGCAGCGTTGTAAAGGACTTACTATCCTACGAGCAGTACTTC.

The gene calls are TRBV10-3 and TRBJ1-5; D may be TRBD1 (6 bases). The germline gives CDR1 ENHRY, CDR2 SYGVKD. The CDR3 is 15 amino acids. The germline V and J ends were trimmed by 3 bases and 2 bases, with 11 bases remaining between them. CDR3 protein: CAISEGSGGNQPQHF. The CDR3 DNA is TGTGCCATCAGTGAAGGGTCAGGGGGCAATCAGCCCCAGCATTTT.

V gene TRBV21-1 combines with J gene TRBJ2-5; the D call TRBD1 from the table was never checked on the DNA. TRBV21-1 constitutes a pseudogene. The CDR3 sequence is 15 residues long. The CDR3 region is CASSPPDRKQETQYF. CDR3 nucleotide sequence: TGTGCCAGCAGCCCCCCCGACAGGAAACAAGAGACCCAGTACTTC.

This chain joins TRBV7-2 and TRBJ2-7; 7 bases fit TRBD1. Trimming at V came to 3 bases and at J to 2 bases, leaving 4 bases not matched to a gene. The CDR3 runs to 14 residues. Germline CDR1 SGHTA, CDR2 FQGNSA. Written as DNA, the CDR3 is TGTGCCAGCAGCTTCACGGGACAGCCCTACGAGCAGTACTTC. Its protein product is CASSFTGQPYEQYF.

The CDR3 here is CASHQGLSEKLFF. CDR3 in DNA: TGTGCCAGCCATCAGGGTTTGAGTGAAAAACTGTTTTTT. V gene TRBV7-9 combines with J gene TRBJ1-4; tentative D call: TRBD1 (5 bases). The CDR3 loop spans 13 amino acids. Germline values: CDR1 SEHNR, CDR2 FQNEAQ (reference sequence). Trimming took 8 bases from V and 7 from J, leaving 14 bases between them.